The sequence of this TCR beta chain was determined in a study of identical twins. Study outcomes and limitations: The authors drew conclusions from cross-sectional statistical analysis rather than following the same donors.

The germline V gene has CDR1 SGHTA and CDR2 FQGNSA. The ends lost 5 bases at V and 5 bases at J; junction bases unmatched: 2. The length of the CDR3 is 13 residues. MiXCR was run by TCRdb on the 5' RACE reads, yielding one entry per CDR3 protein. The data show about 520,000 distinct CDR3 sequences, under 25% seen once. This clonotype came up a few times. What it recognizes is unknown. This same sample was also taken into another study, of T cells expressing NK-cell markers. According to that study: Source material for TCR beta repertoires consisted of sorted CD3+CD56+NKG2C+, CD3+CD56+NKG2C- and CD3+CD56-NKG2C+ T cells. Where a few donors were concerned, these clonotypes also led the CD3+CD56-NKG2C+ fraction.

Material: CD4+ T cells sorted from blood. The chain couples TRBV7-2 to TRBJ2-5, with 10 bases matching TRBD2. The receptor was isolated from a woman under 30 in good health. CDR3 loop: CASSTGLAETQYF. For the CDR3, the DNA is TGTGCCAGCAGCACGGGACTAGCGGAGACCCAGTACTTC.